Below are 12 T cell receptor beta chains sequenced from a single sample in a study of CD8 T cells in Susac syndrome. With random hexamers, reverse transcription was performed on about 0.45 to 1 ug of RNA. TCRdb independently ran MiXCR on the immunoSEQ multiplex PCR reads; one entry per CDR3 protein. The sample consists of roughly 190,000 distinct CDR3 sequences, 85% to 95% of them appearing once. The specimen sequenced was CD4+ T cells from PBMCs. These receptors were obtained from a human donor in good health.

This chain joins TRBV4-2 and TRBJ1-2; D gene uncertain. V was trimmed by 0 bases and J by 5 bases, leaving 13 bases between them. CDR1 is LGHNA, CDR2 YNFKEQ, per germline. The CDR3 is 15 residues long. This CDR3 is CASSQDADLGYGYTF. The CDR3 DNA follows: TGTGCCAGCAGCCAAGATGCGGATTTGGGATATGGCTACACCTTC.

The chain joins TRBV30 to TRBJ1-2, with 12 bases fitting TRBD1. The J segment lost 0 bases and the V segment lost 8 bases, leaving 4 bases of the junction unmatched. The CDR3 spans 14 residues. CDR1 and CDR2 (germline): GTSNPN, SVGIG (reference sequence). The CDR3 coding sequence is TGTGCCCGGGGACAGGGGGCGACTAACTATGGCTACACCTTC. The encoded protein is CARGQGATNYGYTF.

J is TRBJ2-7 and V is TRBV7-8; 10 nucleotides align to TRBD2. Germline values: CDR1 SGHVS, CDR2 FQNEAQ. CDR3 length: 14 amino acids. V lost 5 bases to trimming and J lost 4 bases; unmatched junction nucleotides: 5. This CDR3 is CASSQRGGWYEQYV. Here the CDR3 DNA reads TGTGCCAGCAGCCAGCGGGGGGGCTGGTACGAGCAGTACGTC.

DNA for the CDR3: TGTGCCAGCTCACCACCGGCAGGGGGGCCCTACGAGCAGTACTTC. It specifies CASSPPAGGPYEQYF. The genes are TRBV18 and TRBJ2-7, with D possibly matching TRBD1 (7 bases). V lost 0 bases and J lost 2, with 11 bases in between. The CDR3 totals 15 residues. Germline V gene lookup returns CDR1 KGHSH and CDR2 LQKENI.

The chain uses TRBV5-1 and TRBJ2-7; TRBD2 aligns across 7 bases. Per the germline V gene, CDR1 is SGHRS and CDR2 is YFSETQ. The CDR3 covers 17 residues. The junction had 15 bases not matched to a gene; V was cut back by 4 bases and J by 2 bases. CDR3 amino acids: CASSPDSGAGLPYEQYF. The CDR3 DNA is TGCGCCAGCAGCCCCGACAGTGGAGCGGGGCTTCCCTACGAGCAGTACTTC. Based on the CDR3 plus reference TRBV5-1 and TRBJ2-7, the full variable domain is KAGVTQTPRYLIKTRGQQVTLSCSPISGHRSVSWYQQTPGQGLQFLFEYFSETQRNKGNFPGRFSGRQFSNSRSEMNVSTLELGDSALYLCASSPDSGAGLPYEQYFGPGTRLTVT.

This clonotype is a singleton in its sample. The V call is TRBV7-2, the J call TRBJ1-3, with D perhaps TRBD1 (6 bases). The CDR3 has 17 residues. The V and J ends lost 1 base and 4 bases respectively, with 17 bases between them. Germline V gene lookup returns CDR1 SGHTA and CDR2 FQGNSA. The CDR3 protein is CASSLGPSSGVGNTIYF. The DNA of the CDR3 is TGTGCCAGCAGCTTAGGTCCCTCGTCAGGGGTCGGAAACACCATATATTTT.

V gene TRBV5-6 combines with J gene TRBJ2-4, with D tentatively TRBD1 (6 bases). Trimming took 3 bases from V and 7 from J, leaving 11 bases between them. The CDR3 extends over 13 amino acids. Germline CDR1 and CDR2: SGHDT and YYEEEE. The CDR3 DNA follows: TGTGCCAGCAGCTCAACAGGGAGCAACATTCAGTACTTC. Translation gives CASSSTGSNIQYF.

This chain uses TRBV6-2 or TRBV6-3 with TRBJ1-1; 10 bases map to TRBD1. Germline CDR1 MNHEY, CDR2 SVGEGT. V lost 1 base and J lost 2; bases outside the gene matches: 4. CDR3 size: 16 residues. The CDR3, as DNA: TGTGCCAGCAGTTACTGGGACAGGGGACACAACACTGAAGCTTTCTTT. Translated: CASSYWDRGHNTEAFF.

The V gene is TRBV6-4, the J gene TRBJ2-3; TRBD2 is a possible D gene (6 bases). The CDR3 sequence is 13 residues long. CDR1 is MRHNA and CDR2 is SNTAGT in the germline V gene. The V gene lost 5 bases and the J gene lost 8 bases, with 14 bases spanning the gap. For the CDR3, the DNA is TGTGCCAGCAGTCCCCTCGTGGGAGGTACGCAGTATTTT. As protein: CASSPLVGGTQYF.

This chain links TRBV11-1 with TRBJ1-2, with D unclear. V was clipped by 4 bases and J by 2 bases, with 14 bases between them. CDR3 length equals 15 residues. Looked up from germline, CDR1 is SGHAT and CDR2 is FQDESV (reference sequence). The CDR3 DNA follows: TGTGCCAGCAGCTACACAAAAGTCGGGAACTATGGCTACACCTTC. It codes for CASSYTKVGNYGYTF.

The chain has TRBV27 and TRBJ2-1; D perhaps matches TRBD2 (5 bases). This CDR3 region has 14 residues. V was trimmed by 4 bases and J by 5 bases, leaving 12 bases between them. Germline V CDR1 and CDR2: MNHEY, SMNVEV (reference sequence). The CDR3, as DNA: TGTGCCAGCAGTTCCGATCGGACTCACAATGAGCAGTTCTTC. Translating it yields CASSSDRTHNEQFF.

The chain employs TRBV20-1 and TRBJ2-1, with D perhaps TRBD2 (6 bases). From germline, CDR1 is DFQATT and CDR2 SNEGSKA (reference sequence). V dropped 5 bases and J dropped 0 bases, with 11 bases sitting between them. This CDR3 spans 14 amino acids. CDR3 in amino acids: CSAGGTSSYNEQFF. CDR3 coding DNA: TGCAGTGCTGGCGGGACTTCCTCCTACAATGAGCAGTTCTTC.